Given below is one TCR beta chain in context. Its antigen is still unknown. This sample is drawn from a study of cytomegalovirus exposure and HLA in healthy donors. This table comes from immunoSEQ multiplex PCR, and its TCRdb copy is limited to in-frame clones, with some not included. The data contain about 140,000 clones, just over 85% of them singletons. Whole-study findings and limits: Some TCR beta chains (roughly 160 of them) were listed as cytomegalovirus-associated. Reported performance of the classifier showed diagnosis of cytomegalovirus status with high specificity and sensitivity. Despite most TCR sequences being rare, some public TCRs occurred in many donors.

This clonotype was sampled from a woman younger than 35 in good health and CMV-seropositive. The sequenced sample was PBMCs.

In nucleotides, the CDR3 is TGTGCCAGCGGGGACAGGGACCACGAGCAGTACTTC. Protein product: CASGDRDHEQYF. The genes are TRBV28 and TRBJ2-7; TRBD1 matches 9 bases. This CDR3 has 12 amino acids. CDR1 MDHEN and CDR2 SYDVKM come from the germline V gene. V lost 8 bases, J lost 5 bases, and 4 bases stayed unmatched.